The table lists the clone carrying this T cell receptor beta chain with many counts. The data originate from a study of early T cells in non-severe SARS-CoV-2 infection. Individual cDNA molecules received unique molecular identifiers during library preparation. One entry per CDR3 protein, called by TCRdb with MiXCR from the 5' RACE reads. The top ten hold approximately 14% of the sample, which has around 27,000 distinct CDR3 sequences, roughly a tenth seen once. The source of this sequence is an adult who was a healthcare worker with PCR-confirmed SARS-CoV-2 infection or an uninfected control (not recorded which). Source material: whole blood.

DNA for the CDR3: TGTGCCAGCAGTGTCAGTGATACGCAGTATTTT. Its translation: CASSVSDTQYF. The chain combines TRBV12-3 or TRBV12-4 with TRBJ2-3; D not certain. Trimming removed 5 bases at V and 6 bases at J, with 6 bases between. The CDR3 spans 11 residues.